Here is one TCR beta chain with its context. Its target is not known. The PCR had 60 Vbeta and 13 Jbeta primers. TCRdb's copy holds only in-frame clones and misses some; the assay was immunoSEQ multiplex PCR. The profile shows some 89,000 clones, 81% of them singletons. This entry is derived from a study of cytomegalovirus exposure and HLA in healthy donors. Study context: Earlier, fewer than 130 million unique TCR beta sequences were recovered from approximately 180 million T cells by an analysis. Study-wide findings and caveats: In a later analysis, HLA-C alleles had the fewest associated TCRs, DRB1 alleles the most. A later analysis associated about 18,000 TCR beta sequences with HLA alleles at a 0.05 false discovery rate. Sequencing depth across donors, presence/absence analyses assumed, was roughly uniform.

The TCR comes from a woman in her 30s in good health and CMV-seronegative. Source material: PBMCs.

The CDR3 sequence: CASSSRDRGLRNTEAFF. The CDR3, as DNA: TGTGCCAGCAGCTCCCGGGACAGGGGGCTCCGGAACACTGAAGCTTTCTTT. The V and J genes are TRBV5-4 and TRBJ1-1, with 12 bases fitting TRBD1. V dropped 3 bases and J dropped 1; count of bases not matched to a gene: 7. This CDR3 region has 17 residues. CDR1 and CDR2 (germline): SGHNT, YYREEE (reference sequence).